This T cell receptor beta chain was retrieved from a study of blood T cell repertoires in COVID-19. Profiling relied on immunoSEQ multiplex PCR, and the TCRdb table lists in-frame clones only, not all of them. The sample yields approximately 240,000 clones, 82% seen once. Sequenced material: peripheral blood. The receptor's source is a woman aged 80 or older with active or convalescent COVID-19.

The CDR3 loop is CASSQTGLSRGEQYF. CDR3 nucleotide sequence: TGTGCCAGCAGCCAGACAGGGCTTTCTCGGGGCGAGCAGTACTTC. The V gene is TRBV11-3, the J gene TRBJ2-7; TRBD1 aligns across 7 bases. Germline assignment: CDR1 SGHNT and CDR2 YENEEA. V dropped 5 bases and J dropped 6; count of bases not matched to a gene: 13. The CDR3 is 15 residues long.